This TCR beta chain was sequenced in a study of shared clonotypes between healthy human individuals. CDR1 is SGHTA, CDR2 FQGNSA, per germline. V was trimmed by 0 bases and J by 2 bases, leaving 5 bases between them. The CDR3 covers 15 residues. Sequenced by immunoSEQ multiplex PCR; TCRdb stores in-frame clones only, minus some. The sample has over 950,000 clones, 77% seen once; the top ten hold roughly 0.9%. The TCR sequence derives from a young man in good health. Some clones in this sample may be carry-over from other donors' samples. The chain uses TRBV7-2 and TRBJ2-6, with D unclear. Sequenced material: memory CD4+ T cells from PBMCs. The subset: CD45RA-negative fraction. DNA of the CDR3: TGTGCCAGCAGCTTAGCAAGCACTGGGGCCAACGTCCTGACTTTC. Translating gives CASSLASTGANVLTF.